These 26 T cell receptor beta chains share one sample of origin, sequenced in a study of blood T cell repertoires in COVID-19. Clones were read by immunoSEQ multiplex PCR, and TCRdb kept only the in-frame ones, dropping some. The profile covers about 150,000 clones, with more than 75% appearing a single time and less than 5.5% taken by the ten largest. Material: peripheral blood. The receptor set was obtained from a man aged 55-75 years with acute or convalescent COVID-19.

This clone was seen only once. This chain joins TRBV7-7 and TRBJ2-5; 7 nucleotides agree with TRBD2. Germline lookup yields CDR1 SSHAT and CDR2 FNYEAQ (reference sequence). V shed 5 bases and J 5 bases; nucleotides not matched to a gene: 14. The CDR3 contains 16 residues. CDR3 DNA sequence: TGTGCCAGCAGCCCAATAGTGACCTCCGGGGGGGAGACCCAGTACTTC. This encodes CASSPIVTSGGETQYF.

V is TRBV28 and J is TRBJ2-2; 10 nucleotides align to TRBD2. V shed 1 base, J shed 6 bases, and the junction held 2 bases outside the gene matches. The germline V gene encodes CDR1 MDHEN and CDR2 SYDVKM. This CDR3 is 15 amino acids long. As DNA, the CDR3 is TGTGCCAGCAGTTTATCCAGCGGGAGGGCCGGGGAGCTGTTTTTT. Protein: CASSLSSGRAGELFF.

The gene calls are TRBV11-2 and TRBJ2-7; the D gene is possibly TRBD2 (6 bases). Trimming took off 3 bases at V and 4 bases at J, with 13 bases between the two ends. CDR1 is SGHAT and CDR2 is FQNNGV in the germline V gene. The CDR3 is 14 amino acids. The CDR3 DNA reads TGTGCCAGCAGCTTCGCGGGGAATCGGTACGAGCAGTACTTC. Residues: CASSFAGNRYEQYF.

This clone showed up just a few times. The CDR3 sequence: CASSPGQDGNGYTF. The CDR3 nucleotides read TGCGCCAGCAGCCCGGGACAGGATGGGAACGGCTACACCTTC. The V gene is TRBV5-1, the J gene TRBJ1-2, with 8 bases aligning to TRBD1. The CDR3 extends over 14 amino acids. Trimming cost V 4 bases and J 8 bases; bases outside gene matches: 10. Germline values: CDR1 SGHRS, CDR2 YFSETQ. The whole variable domain, filled in from reference TRBV5-1 and TRBJ1-2, reads KAGVTQTPRYLIKTRGQQVTLSCSPISGHRSVSWYQQTPGQGLQFLFEYFSETQRNKGNFPGRFSGRQFSNSRSEMNVSTLELGDSALYLCASSPGQDGNGYTFGSGTRLTVV.

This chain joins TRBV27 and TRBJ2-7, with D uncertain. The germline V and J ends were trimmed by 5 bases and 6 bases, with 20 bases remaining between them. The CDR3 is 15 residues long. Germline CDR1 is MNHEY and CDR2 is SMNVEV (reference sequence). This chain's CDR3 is CASSPQAPTPSEQYF. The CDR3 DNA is TGTGCCAGCAGTCCCCAGGCCCCGACCCCTTCCGAGCAGTACTTC.

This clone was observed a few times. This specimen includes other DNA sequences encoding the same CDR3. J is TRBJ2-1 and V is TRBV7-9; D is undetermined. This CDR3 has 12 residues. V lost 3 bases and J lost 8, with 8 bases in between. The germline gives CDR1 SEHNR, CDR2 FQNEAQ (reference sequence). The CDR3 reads CASSFGVDEQFF. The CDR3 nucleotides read TGTGCCAGCAGCTTCGGAGTGGATGAGCAGTTCTTC. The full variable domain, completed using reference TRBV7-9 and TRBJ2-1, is DTGVSQNPRHKITKRGQNVTFRCDPISEHNRLYWYRQTLGQGPEFLTYFQNEAQLEKSRLLSDRFSAERPKGSFSTLEIQRTEQGDSAMYLCASSFGVDEQFFGPGTRLTVL.

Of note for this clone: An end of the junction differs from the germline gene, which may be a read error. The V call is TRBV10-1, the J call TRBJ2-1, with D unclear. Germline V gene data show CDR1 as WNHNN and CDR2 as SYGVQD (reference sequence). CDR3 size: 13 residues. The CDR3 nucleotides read TGCGCCAGCAGTATTAGCTCCGACAATGAGCAGTTCTTC. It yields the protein CASSISSDNEQFF.

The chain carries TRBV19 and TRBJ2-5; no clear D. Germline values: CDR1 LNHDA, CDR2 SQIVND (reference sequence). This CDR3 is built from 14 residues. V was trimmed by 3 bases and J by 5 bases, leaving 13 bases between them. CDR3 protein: CASSIAPLTETQYF. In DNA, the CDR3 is TGTGCCAGTAGTATCGCCCCCCTAACGGAGACCCAGTACTTC.

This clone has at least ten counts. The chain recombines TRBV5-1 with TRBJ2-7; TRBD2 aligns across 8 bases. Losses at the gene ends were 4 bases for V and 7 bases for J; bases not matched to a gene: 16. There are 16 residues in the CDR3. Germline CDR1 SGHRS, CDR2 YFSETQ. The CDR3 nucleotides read TGCGCCAGCAGCCCCCTTGACGGGAGCGGGAGAGTAGAGCAGTACTTC. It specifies CASSPLDGSGRVEQYF.

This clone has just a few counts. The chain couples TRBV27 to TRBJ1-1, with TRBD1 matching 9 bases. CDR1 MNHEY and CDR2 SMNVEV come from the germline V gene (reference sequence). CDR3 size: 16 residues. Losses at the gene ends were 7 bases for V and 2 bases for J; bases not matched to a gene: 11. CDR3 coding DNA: TGTGCCAGCACCCCAGGACAGGGGCAAGTTAACACTGAAGCTTTCTTT. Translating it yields CASTPGQGQVNTEAFF.

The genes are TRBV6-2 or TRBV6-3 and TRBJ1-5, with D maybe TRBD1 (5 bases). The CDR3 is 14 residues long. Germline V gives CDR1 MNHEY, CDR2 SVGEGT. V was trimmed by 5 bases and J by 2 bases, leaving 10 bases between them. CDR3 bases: TGTGCCAGCAGTCCCGCGGGGGGCAATCAGCCCCAGCATTTT. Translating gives CASSPAGGNQPQHF.

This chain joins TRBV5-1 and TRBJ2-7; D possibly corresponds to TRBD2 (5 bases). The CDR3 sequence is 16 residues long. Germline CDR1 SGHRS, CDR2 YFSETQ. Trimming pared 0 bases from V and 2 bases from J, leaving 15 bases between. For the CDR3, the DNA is TGCGCCAGCAGCTTGGGGTCGGGCAGCGGAGCCTACGAGCAGTACTTC. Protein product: CASSLGSGSGAYEQYF.

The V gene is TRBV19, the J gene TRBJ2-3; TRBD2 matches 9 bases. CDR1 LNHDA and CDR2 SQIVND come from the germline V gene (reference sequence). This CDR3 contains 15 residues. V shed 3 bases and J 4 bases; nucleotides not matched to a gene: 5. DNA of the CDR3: TGTGCCAGTAGTATTTTGGCGGGAGGGCCAGATACGCAGTATTTT. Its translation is CASSILAGGPDTQYF.

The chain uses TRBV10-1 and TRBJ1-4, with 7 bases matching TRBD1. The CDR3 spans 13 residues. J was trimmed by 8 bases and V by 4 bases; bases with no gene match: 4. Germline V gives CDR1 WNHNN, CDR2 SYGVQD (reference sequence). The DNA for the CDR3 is TGCGCCAGCAGTGCCGACAGGGTAGAAAAACTGTTTTTT. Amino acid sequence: CASSADRVEKLFF.

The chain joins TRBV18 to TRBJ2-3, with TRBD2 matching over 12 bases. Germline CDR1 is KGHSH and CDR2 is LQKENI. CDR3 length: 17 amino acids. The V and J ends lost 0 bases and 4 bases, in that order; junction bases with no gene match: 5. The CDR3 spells CASSPPVTSGRADTQYF. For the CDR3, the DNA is TGTGCCAGCTCACCACCTGTGACTAGCGGGAGAGCAGATACGCAGTATTTT.

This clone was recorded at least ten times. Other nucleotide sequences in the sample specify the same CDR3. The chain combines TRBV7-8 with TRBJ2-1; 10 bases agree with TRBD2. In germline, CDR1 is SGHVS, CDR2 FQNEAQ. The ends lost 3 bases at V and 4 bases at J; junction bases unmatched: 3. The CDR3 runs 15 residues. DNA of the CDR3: TGTGCCAGCAGCTTCGGACTAGCGGCATACAATGAGCAGTTCTTC. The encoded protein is CASSFGLAAYNEQFF.

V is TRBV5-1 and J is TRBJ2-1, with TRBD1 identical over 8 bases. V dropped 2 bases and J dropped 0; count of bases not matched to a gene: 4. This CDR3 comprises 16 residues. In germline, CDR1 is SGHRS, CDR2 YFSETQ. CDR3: CASSFDRGSSYNEQFF. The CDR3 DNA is TGCGCCAGCAGCTTCGACAGGGGAAGCTCCTACAATGAGCAGTTCTTC.

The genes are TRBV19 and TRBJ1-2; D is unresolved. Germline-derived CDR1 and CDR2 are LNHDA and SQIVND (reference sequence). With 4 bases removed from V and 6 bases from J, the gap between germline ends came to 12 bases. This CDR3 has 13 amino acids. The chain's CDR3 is CASSTREGNGYTF. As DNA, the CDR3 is TGTGCCAGTAGTACTCGGGAGGGTAATGGCTACACCTTC.

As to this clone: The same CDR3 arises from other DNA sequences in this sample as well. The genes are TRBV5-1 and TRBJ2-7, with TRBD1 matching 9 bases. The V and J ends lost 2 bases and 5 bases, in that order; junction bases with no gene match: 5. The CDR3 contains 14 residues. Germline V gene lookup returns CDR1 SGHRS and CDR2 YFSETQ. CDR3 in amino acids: CASSLQGARDEQYF. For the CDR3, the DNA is TGCGCCAGCAGCTTACAGGGGGCGCGCGACGAGCAGTACTTC.

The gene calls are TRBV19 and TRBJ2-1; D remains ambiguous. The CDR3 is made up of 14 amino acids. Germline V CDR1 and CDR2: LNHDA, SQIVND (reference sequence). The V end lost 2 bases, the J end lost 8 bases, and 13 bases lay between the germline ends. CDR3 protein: CASSISGIGDEQFF. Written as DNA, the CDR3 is TGTGCCAGTAGTATAAGTGGCATAGGAGATGAGCAGTTCTTC.

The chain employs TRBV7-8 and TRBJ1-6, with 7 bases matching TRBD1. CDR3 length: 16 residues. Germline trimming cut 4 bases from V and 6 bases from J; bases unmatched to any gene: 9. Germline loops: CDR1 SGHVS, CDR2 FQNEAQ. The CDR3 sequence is CASSWGRGQGNSPLHF. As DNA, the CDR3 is TGTGCCAGCAGCTGGGGAAGGGGGCAGGGTAATTCACCCCTCCACTTT.

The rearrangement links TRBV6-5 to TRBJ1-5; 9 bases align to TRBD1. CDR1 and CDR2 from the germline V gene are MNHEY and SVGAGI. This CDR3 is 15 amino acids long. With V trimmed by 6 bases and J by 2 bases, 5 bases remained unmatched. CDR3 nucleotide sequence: TGTGCCAGCAGCCTCGACAGGGGGGGCAATCAGCCCCAGCATTTT. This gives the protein CASSLDRGGNQPQHF.

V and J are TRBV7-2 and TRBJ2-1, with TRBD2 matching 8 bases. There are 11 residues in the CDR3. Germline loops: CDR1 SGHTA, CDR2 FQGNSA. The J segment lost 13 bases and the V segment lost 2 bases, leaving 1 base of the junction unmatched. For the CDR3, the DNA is TGTGCCAGCAGCTTACGGGGGGGCCAGTTCTTC. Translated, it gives CASSLRGGQFF.

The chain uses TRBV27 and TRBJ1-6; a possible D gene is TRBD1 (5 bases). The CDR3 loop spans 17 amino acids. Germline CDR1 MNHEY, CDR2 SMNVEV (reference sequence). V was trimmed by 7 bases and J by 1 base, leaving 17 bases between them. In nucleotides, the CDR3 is TGTGCCAGCAAAAGGGGCAACGGAATTTCCTATAATTCACCCCTCCACTTT. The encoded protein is CASKRGNGISYNSPLHF.

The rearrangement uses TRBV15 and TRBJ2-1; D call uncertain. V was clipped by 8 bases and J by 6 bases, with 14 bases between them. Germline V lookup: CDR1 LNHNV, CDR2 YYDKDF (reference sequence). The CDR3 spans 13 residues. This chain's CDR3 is CATSESYSNEQFF. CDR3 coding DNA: TGTGCCACCTCCGAAAGTTACTCCAATGAGCAGTTCTTC.

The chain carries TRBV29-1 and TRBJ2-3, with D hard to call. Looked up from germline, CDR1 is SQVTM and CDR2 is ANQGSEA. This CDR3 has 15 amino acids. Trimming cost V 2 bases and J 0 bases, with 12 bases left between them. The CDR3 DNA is TGCAGCGTTGAATTGTCGAGCCTTAGCACAGATACGCAGTATTTT. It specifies CSVELSSLSTDTQYF.